The 8 T cell receptor beta chains below were found in one sample sequenced in a study of T cell responses to AZD1222 COVID-19 vaccine. Here immunoSEQ multiplex PCR was the method, and the copy in TCRdb shows in-frame clones only, minus some. The table records about 190,000 clones, 90% to 95% of them present only once. This material consisted of peripheral blood, taken on day 0 of AZD1222 vaccination. The receptors come from an adult in good health.

This sequence joins TRBV28 and TRBJ2-7; D is uncertain. Germline values: CDR1 MDHEN, CDR2 SYDVKM. V lost 4 bases to trimming and J lost 4 bases, with 14 bases between them. The CDR3 contains 14 residues. The CDR3 loop reads CASSSPRHGYEQYF. The CDR3 region has the DNA TGTGCCAGCAGTTCCCCCCGGCACGGGTACGAGCAGTACTTC.

The chain employs TRBV28 and TRBJ1-1; D ambiguous. This CDR3 is built from 13 residues. V gave up 7 bases and J gave up 6 bases, with 15 bases separating them. The germline CDR1 and CDR2 sequences are MDHEN and SYDVKM. CDR3 in amino acids: CASTSLGGAEAFF. The CDR3, as DNA: TGTGCCAGCACTTCTTTGGGTGGTGCTGAAGCTTTCTTT.

The V gene is TRBV6-5, the J gene TRBJ2-7, with 12 bases that match TRBD2. J was trimmed by 5 bases and V by 9 bases; bases with no gene match: 8. The CDR3 spans 14 residues. Germline V gene lookup returns CDR1 MNHEY and CDR2 SVGAGI. CDR3 amino acids: CASKTSGSFDEQYF. Here the CDR3 DNA reads TGTGCCAGTAAGACTAGCGGGAGTTTCGACGAGCAGTACTTC.

The chain joins TRBV7-9 to TRBJ2-2; D perhaps matches TRBD2 (6 bases). With 6 bases removed from V and 4 bases from J, the gap between germline ends came to 24 bases. The CDR3 consists of 18 residues. The germline V gene encodes CDR1 SEHNR and CDR2 FQNEAQ (reference sequence). The CDR3 protein is CASRRGGGVPPSTGELFF. The CDR3 coding sequence is TGTGCCAGCAGGCGGGGTGGGGGAGTTCCCCCGAGCACCGGGGAGCTGTTTTTT.

The chain couples TRBV28 to TRBJ2-7; 8 nucleotides match TRBD1. V was pared by 8 bases and J by 0 bases, with 6 bases of the junction left unmatched. Germline CDR1 MDHEN, CDR2 SYDVKM. The CDR3 has 14 amino acids. The CDR3 bases are TGTGCCAGCCAAGACAGGGGAGACTCCTACGAGCAGTACTTC. Translated: CASQDRGDSYEQYF.

V gene TRBV15 combines with J gene TRBJ2-1; D unresolved. The CDR3 totals 12 residues. CDR1 is LNHNV, CDR2 YYDKDF, per germline (reference sequence). The germline V and J ends were trimmed by 7 bases and 0 bases, with 4 bases remaining between them. CDR3 sequence: CATKNSYNEQFF. DNA for the CDR3: TGTGCCACCAAGAACTCCTACAATGAGCAGTTCTTC.

The rearrangement links TRBV21-1 to TRBJ2-7; the DNA was not used to check the table's D call, TRBD1. TRBV21-1 is shown as a pseudogene. The length of the CDR3 is 16 residues. The CDR3 loop is CASSSQTDRDEYEQYF. The CDR3 DNA follows: TGTGCCAGCAGCTCCCAGACGGACAGGGACGAGTACGAGCAGTACTTC.

V and J are TRBV11-1 and TRBJ2-7, with 9 positions matching TRBD1. CDR1 is SGHAT, CDR2 FQDESV, per germline (reference sequence). J gave up 6 bases and V 5 bases, and 11 bases lay outside the gene matches. The CDR3 is 15 amino acids. The CDR3 coding sequence is TGTGCCAGCAGCCGCCGGGACAGGGAATTGGTCGAGCAGTACTTC. This codes for CASSRRDRELVEQYF.